This TCR beta chain stems from a study of shared clonotypes between healthy human individuals. Study information: Per-donor plates numbered three CD4 naive, three CD4 memory, two CD8 naive and one CD8 memory. General observations from the study: Some clonotypes were shared by all four sorted-subset donors, while others were not shared. The non-shared ones had lower generation probabilities than the shared ones.

Germline V CDR1 and CDR2: MDHEN, SYDVKM. V lost 4 bases, J lost 6 bases, and 12 bases lay in between. This CDR3 contains 13 residues. A CD45RA-negative memory subset and a CD45RA+ naive subset were separated from the CD4+ cells. On this clone itself: Its antigen is unidentified.

It was at deep level that the assay was run. The method was immunoSEQ multiplex PCR; TCRdb's version includes in-frame clones alone and lacks a portion of them. The top ten hold less than 0.55% of the sample, which has approximately 1.5 million clones, 95% to 99% seen once. The chain employs TRBV28 and TRBJ1-2; D not resolved. The sequence was obtained from a man aged 30 to 39 in good health. The material sequenced was naive CD4+ T cells sorted from blood. Subset specified: CD45RA+ positively selected. The CDR3 DNA sequence: TGTGCCAGCAGTTGGCGAGACGACGATGGCTACACCTTC. This gives the protein CASSWRDDDGYTF.